Shown below are 27 T cell receptor beta chains from a single sample sequenced in a study of shared clonotypes between healthy human individuals. Some clones are missing from TCRdb's copy, which holds only in-frame ones; the method was immunoSEQ multiplex PCR. The table includes 2 million to 2.5 million clones, roughly 91% detected once. Naive CD8 populations comprised CD45RO-negative cells positively selected for CCR7, excluding terminally differentiated effector memory CD45RA+ cells. Sequencing used naive CD8+ T cells from PBMCs. The receptors here all came from a man between 18 and 35 years old in good health. Some clones in this sample may be carry-over from other donors' samples.

The chain is built from TRBV11-2 and TRBJ2-4, with 10 bases aligning to TRBD1. The CDR3 runs to 18 residues. Germline assignment: CDR1 SGHAT and CDR2 FQNNGV. Trimming removed 2 bases from V and 0 bases from J; junction bases left unmatched: 7. CDR3 amino acids: CASSLRGQGPIAKNIQYF. As DNA, the CDR3 is TGTGCCAGCAGCTTAAGGGGACAGGGGCCCATAGCCAAAAACATTCAGTACTTC.

The chain links TRBV5-6 to TRBJ1-2; a possible D gene is TRBD1 (5 bases). CDR3 length equals 13 residues. Germline V CDR1 and CDR2: SGHDT, YYEEEE. V gave up 2 bases and J gave up 4 bases, with 9 bases separating them. The CDR3 nucleotides read TGTGCCAGCAGCTTTGGGGGTGCCTATGGCTACACCTTC. Amino acid sequence: CASSFGGAYGYTF.

The gene calls are TRBV7-8 and TRBJ2-5, with D possibly TRBD1 on 5 matching bases. CDR3 length equals 16 residues. With 5 bases removed from V and 4 bases from J, the gap between germline ends came to 20 bases. CDR1 and CDR2 (germline): SGHVS, FQNEAQ. CDR3 residues: CASSTIYAGSVETQYF. CDR3 bases: TGTGCCAGCAGCACAATTTACGCAGGGTCGGTAGAGACCCAGTACTTC.

J is TRBJ2-7 and V is TRBV7-9; D gene unclear. CDR1 SEHNR and CDR2 FQNEAQ come from the germline V gene (reference sequence). Trimming took off 5 bases at V and 4 bases at J, with 15 bases between the two ends. The CDR3 runs 14 residues. CDR3 DNA: TGTGCCAGCAGCCCCCGGCAGTTTCCTTACGAGCAGTACTTC. Its translation is CASSPRQFPYEQYF.

V and J are TRBV27 and TRBJ2-3, with D tentatively TRBD2 (6 bases). V was clipped by 3 bases and J by 10 bases, with 11 bases between them. CDR3 length equals 12 residues. Germline CDR1 reads MNHEY; CDR2 reads SMNVEV (reference sequence). The CDR3 coding sequence is TGTGCCAGCAGTTTCCCGACGGGGGCGCAGTATTTT. This codes for CASSFPTGAQYF.

J is TRBJ1-2 and V is TRBV29-1; D not certain. Trimming shortened V by 3 bases and J by 6 bases, and 8 bases separated the two germline ends. Germline lookup yields CDR1 SQVTM and CDR2 ANQGSEA. The length of the CDR3 is 11 residues. This chain's CDR3 is CSVDLSDGYTF. In DNA form, the CDR3 reads TGCAGCGTTGATCTCAGTGATGGCTACACCTTC.

A remark on this clone: This specimen includes other DNA sequences encoding the same CDR3. The rearrangement uses TRBV28 and TRBJ1-4; the D is unclear. This CDR3 is built from 14 residues. Germline loops: CDR1 MDHEN, CDR2 SYDVKM. Deletions cut 6 bases from V and 0 bases from J, with 8 bases between. In nucleotides, the CDR3 is TGTGCCAGCAGCCCTAGAACAACTAATGAAAAACTGTTTTTT. Residues: CASSPRTTNEKLFF.

CDR3 nucleotides: TGTGCCAGTAGTACTATCAGGGACCCCCTCGAGACCCAGTACTTC. Encoded protein: CASSTIRDPLETQYF. The chain couples TRBV19 to TRBJ2-5; D might be TRBD1 or TRBD2, each matching 5 bases. V dropped 4 bases and J dropped 5 bases, with 17 bases sitting between them. In germline, CDR1 is LNHDA, CDR2 SQIVND (reference sequence). The CDR3 has 15 amino acids. Combining the CDR3 with reference TRBV19 and TRBJ2-5 gives the whole variable domain DGGITQSPKYLFRKEGQNVTLSCEQNLNHDAMYWYRQDPGQGLRLIYYSQIVNDFQKGDIAEGYSVSREKKESFPLTVTSAQKNPTAFYLCASSTIRDPLETQYFGPGTRLLVL.

The genes are TRBV9 and TRBJ2-7; 7 bases are shared with TRBD1. Germline V lookup: CDR1 SGDLS, CDR2 YYNGEE. Trimming cost V 4 bases and J 0 bases; bases outside gene matches: 4. CDR3 length: 14 amino acids. The CDR3 DNA reads TGTGCCAGCAGCAACCGGGACAGCTCCTACGAGCAGTACTTC. It specifies CASSNRDSSYEQYF.

The chain uses TRBV19 and TRBJ1-1; TRBD1 might be the D (5 bases). The CDR3 runs to 15 residues. V dropped 5 bases and J dropped 0 bases, with 13 bases sitting between them. Looked up from germline, CDR1 is LNHDA and CDR2 is SQIVND (reference sequence). The CDR3 is CASSFYGGLNTEAFF. The CDR3 DNA is TGTGCCAGTAGTTTCTACGGGGGATTGAACACTGAAGCTTTCTTT. Filled out from reference TRBV19 and TRBJ1-1, the complete variable domain reads DGGITQSPKYLFRKEGQNVTLSCEQNLNHDAMYWYRQDPGQGLRLIYYSQIVNDFQKGDIAEGYSVSREKKESFPLTVTSAQKNPTAFYLCASSFYGGLNTEAFFGQGTRLTVV.

This clone appeared a single time. Other DNA sequences in the same sample also yield this CDR3. This chain joins TRBV19 and TRBJ1-5; 7 positions match TRBD1. CDR3 length: 12 amino acids. The junction had 4 bases not matched to a gene; V was cut back by 8 bases and J by 6 bases. Germline assignment: CDR1 LNHDA and CDR2 SQIVND (reference sequence). CDR3 sequence reads: CASLQGGQPQHF. CDR3 coding DNA: TGTGCCAGTCTGCAGGGGGGTCAGCCCCAGCATTTT.

This clone occurred once. The chain links TRBV4-3 to TRBJ2-1; TRBD2 aligns across 12 bases. Trimming removed 4 bases from V and 2 bases from J; junction bases left unmatched: 3. The CDR3 is 16 residues long. Looked up from germline, CDR1 is LGHNA and CDR2 is YSLEER. The CDR3 protein is CASSLGLAGTYNEQFF. The CDR3 DNA sequence: TGCGCCAGCAGCCTTGGACTAGCGGGGACCTACAATGAGCAGTTCTTC.

V gene TRBV21-1 combines with J gene TRBJ2-3; the table's D call, TRBD2, has no DNA check behind it. TRBV21-1 corresponds to a pseudogene. The CDR3 extends over 13 amino acids. The CDR3 region has the DNA TGTGCAGGACGGCGGCGAGGGAGGAATACGCAGTATTTT. This sequence encodes CAGRRRGRNTQYF.

The chain employs TRBV6-6 and TRBJ2-1, with 8 bases aligning to TRBD2. Per germline, CDR1 MNHNY and CDR2 SVGAGI (reference sequence). J lost 6 bases, V lost 8 bases, and 9 bases had no gene match. The CDR3 extends over 14 amino acids. The CDR3 loop is CASGPGLEINEQFF. Here the CDR3 DNA reads TGTGCCAGCGGTCCGGGACTAGAGATCAATGAGCAGTTCTTC.

This clone was found once. The chain uses TRBV19 and TRBJ2-1; D is uncertain. The CDR3 has 16 residues. With 5 bases removed from V and 7 bases from J, the gap between germline ends came to 21 bases. Germline CDR1 LNHDA, CDR2 SQIVND (reference sequence). The CDR3 is CASSPPDRSWGNEQFF. The CDR3 DNA follows: TGTGCCAGTAGTCCGCCCGATAGGAGTTGGGGTAATGAGCAGTTCTTC. Full variable domain (rest looked up from reference TRBV19 and TRBJ2-1): DGGITQSPKYLFRKEGQNVTLSCEQNLNHDAMYWYRQDPGQGLRLIYYSQIVNDFQKGDIAEGYSVSREKKESFPLTVTSAQKNPTAFYLCASSPPDRSWGNEQFFGPGTRLTVL.

This chain connects TRBV6-5 to TRBJ2-1; 8 bases line up with TRBD2. Germline assignment: CDR1 MNHEY and CDR2 SVGAGI. V dropped 8 bases and J dropped 2; count of bases not matched to a gene: 5. This CDR3 is built from 14 residues. In DNA form, the CDR3 reads TGTGCCAGCCGGCGGGAGGTCCCCTACAATGAGCAGTTCTTC. Translated, it gives CASRREVPYNEQFF.

The chain links TRBV28 to TRBJ2-1, with TRBD1 matching 11 bases. J gave up 6 bases and V 6 bases, and 4 bases lay outside the gene matches. The CDR3 extends over 14 amino acids. Germline V CDR1 and CDR2: MDHEN, SYDVKM. The CDR3 coding sequence is TGTGCCAGCAGGATGGACAGGGGGCTCAATGAGCAGTTCTTC. It codes for CASRMDRGLNEQFF.

V is TRBV4-1 and J is TRBJ2-3; the D gene is possibly TRBD1 (6 bases). Trimming left V 0 bases short and J 2 bases short, with 9 bases between. Germline CDR1 and CDR2: MGHRA and YSYEKL. This CDR3 comprises 15 residues. The CDR3 coding sequence is TGCGCCAGCAGCCAAGATAGGACAGACACAGATACGCAGTATTTT. Residues: CASSQDRTDTDTQYF.

The count of this clone is one. V is TRBV29-1 and J is TRBJ2-2; no clear D. CDR1 and CDR2 (germline): SQVTM, ANQGSEA. V was shortened by 6 bases and J by 4 bases, with 15 bases between the two germline ends. The CDR3 covers 14 residues. CDR3 residues: CSVVFPRSTGELFF. CDR3 DNA: TGCAGCGTAGTATTCCCGCGGTCCACCGGGGAGCTGTTTTTT.

The V and J genes are TRBV7-9 and TRBJ1-4; D remains ambiguous. V was cut by 0 bases and J by 7 bases, with 3 bases left in between. The CDR3 has 12 residues. The germline V gene encodes CDR1 SEHNR and CDR2 FQNEAQ (reference sequence). The DNA for the CDR3 is TGTGCCAGCAGCTTAGCCTCTGAAAAACTGTTTTTT. Its translation is CASSLASEKLFF.

The chain links TRBV4-1 to TRBJ1-5; no definite D call. CDR1 is MGHRA and CDR2 is YSYEKL in the germline V gene. V was clipped by 1 base and J by 4 bases, with 8 bases between them. The CDR3 loop spans 14 amino acids. DNA for the CDR3: TGCGCCAGCAGCCAAGGGGGATGGAATCAGCCCCAGCATTTT. Amino acid sequence: CASSQGGWNQPQHF.

The chain has TRBV6-1 and TRBJ2-1, with a weak D call TRBD1 (5 bases). This CDR3 region has 12 residues. The germline V and J ends were trimmed by 8 bases and 8 bases, with 13 bases remaining between them. From germline, CDR1 is MNHNS and CDR2 SASEGT. CDR3 in amino acids: CASLNRLDEQFF. DNA of the CDR3: TGTGCCAGCCTAAACAGGCTCGATGAGCAGTTCTTC.

The chain couples TRBV19 to TRBJ1-5; 8 bases are a match to TRBD1. Per the germline V gene, CDR1 is LNHDA and CDR2 is SQIVND (reference sequence). This CDR3 is built from 16 residues. Trimming took 7 bases from V and 4 from J; bases not matched to a gene: 12. As DNA, the CDR3 is TGTGCCAGTACTCACATGGGACAGGCGGATAATCAGCCCCAGCATTTT. Its protein is CASTHMGQADNQPQHF. Full variable domain (remainder filled in from reference TRBV19 and TRBJ1-5): DGGITQSPKYLFRKEGQNVTLSCEQNLNHDAMYWYRQDPGQGLRLIYYSQIVNDFQKGDIAEGYSVSREKKESFPLTVTSAQKNPTAFYLCASTHMGQADNQPQHFGDGTRLSIL.

The chain carries TRBV5-1 and TRBJ2-3, with D perhaps TRBD2 (6 bases). CDR1 and CDR2 (germline): SGHRS, YFSETQ. The germline V and J ends were trimmed by 2 bases and 4 bases, with 23 bases remaining between them. This CDR3 has 18 amino acids. In DNA, the CDR3 is TGCGCCAGCAGCTTATTGCGTCAGGAGGGGACCGCATCAGATACGCAGTATTTT. Translation: CASSLLRQEGTASDTQYF.

The chain has TRBV14 and TRBJ1-5, with D maybe TRBD1 (5 bases). V lost 0 bases and J 6 bases, leaving 18 bases between the germline ends. Germline CDR1 is SGHDN and CDR2 is FVKESK. The CDR3 is 17 amino acids. Written as DNA, the CDR3 is TGTGCCAGCAGCCAAGATCGGAGCAGAGGGGCCCGTCAGCCCCAGCATTTT. Its translation: CASSQDRSRGARQPQHF.

This clone was picked up a small number of times. V usage is TRBV7-9 and J usage is TRBJ1-5; D remains unclear. The V end lost 1 base, the J end lost 5 bases, and 6 bases lay between the germline ends. Germline CDR1 and CDR2: SEHNR and FQNEAQ (reference sequence). The CDR3 contains 13 residues. CDR3 sequence reads: CASSLEQDQPQHF. The CDR3 DNA reads TGTGCCAGCAGCTTAGAGCAGGATCAGCCCCAGCATTTT.

The rearrangement joins TRBV4-2 to TRBJ2-7; no firm D call. From germline, CDR1 is LGHNA and CDR2 YNFKEQ. The CDR3 consists of 13 residues. V was shortened by 2 bases and J by 3 bases, with 8 bases between the two germline ends. The CDR3 DNA is TGTGCCAGCAGCCAAACTAAGATCTACGAGCAGTACTTC. As protein: CASSQTKIYEQYF.